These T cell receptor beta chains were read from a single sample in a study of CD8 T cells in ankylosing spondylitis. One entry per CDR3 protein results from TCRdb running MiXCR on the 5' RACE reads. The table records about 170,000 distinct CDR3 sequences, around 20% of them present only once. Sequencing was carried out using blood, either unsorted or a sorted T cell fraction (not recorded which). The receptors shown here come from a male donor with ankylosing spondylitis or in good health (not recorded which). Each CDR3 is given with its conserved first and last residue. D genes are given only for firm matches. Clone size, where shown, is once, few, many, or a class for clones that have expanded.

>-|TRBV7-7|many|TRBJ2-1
TGTGCCAGCAGCTTAGTTCGGGGGGCTCATGAGCAGTTCTTC
CASSLVRGAHEQFF
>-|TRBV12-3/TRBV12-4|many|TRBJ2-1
TGTGCCAGCAGTACACGACCCGGTGAGCAGTTCTTC
CASSTRPGEQFF
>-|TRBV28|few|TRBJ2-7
TGTGCCAGCCACCAGCGTGGGCCCACTTACGAGCAGTACTTC
CASHQRGPTYEQYF
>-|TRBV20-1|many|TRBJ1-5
TGCAGTGCTAGAGATTACACGAAAAATCAGCCCCAGCATTTT
CSARDYTKNQPQHF
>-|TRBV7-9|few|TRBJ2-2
TGTGCCAGCAGCCTTCTTTGGGAGACCGGGGAGCTGTTTTTT
CASSLLWETGELFF
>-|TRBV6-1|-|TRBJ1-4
TGTGCCAGCATCAAGGGGGGGGAAAATGAAAAACTGTTTTTT
CASIKGGENEKLFF
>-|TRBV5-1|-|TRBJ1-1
TGCGCCAGCAGCTTGGAAACCGGGACGGAGAACACTGAAGCTTTCTTT
CASSLETGTENTEAFF
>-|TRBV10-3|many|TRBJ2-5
TGTGCCATCACCCCCAGCGCACAAGAGACCCAGTACTTC
CAITPSAQETQYF
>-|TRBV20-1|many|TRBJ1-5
TGCAGTGCTAGCGACCATTATAGCAATCAGCCCCAGCATTTT
CSASDHYSNQPQHF
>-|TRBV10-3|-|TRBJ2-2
TGTGCCATCAGTGAGAGGGCCGGGAGCATCACCGGGGAGCTGTTTTTT
CAISERAGSITGELFF
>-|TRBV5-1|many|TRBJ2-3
TGCGCCAGCAGCTTGGGGGGGGATACGCAGTATTTT
CASSLGGDTQYF